This record looks at one TCR beta chain sequence and its context. These data come from a study of shared T cell receptors in the human thymus. Per the germline V gene, CDR1 is ENHRY and CDR2 is SYGVKD. Deletions cut 2 bases from V and 3 bases from J, with 10 bases between. The CDR3 spans 14 residues. The table came from immunoSEQ multiplex PCR; TCRdb's copy has only in-frame clones and leaves some out. The repertoire has hundreds of thousands of clones, 80% to 90% of them found once; the top ten carry around 0.0094%. These data also formed part of another study, on human thymus T cells. From that paper: Among thymic and blood repertoires, usage of V and J genes appeared biased. Related work showed strongly overlapping thymic repertoires across unrelated individuals.

The sequenced material came from thymocytes. This clonotype originated in a girl under three years old with a congenital heart defect. The chain is built from TRBV10-3 and TRBJ2-5; TRBD1 is a possible D gene (7 bases). The CDR3 loop is CAISELRGEETQYF. As DNA, the CDR3 is TGTGCCATCAGTGAGCTCAGGGGGGAAGAGACCCAGTACTTC.